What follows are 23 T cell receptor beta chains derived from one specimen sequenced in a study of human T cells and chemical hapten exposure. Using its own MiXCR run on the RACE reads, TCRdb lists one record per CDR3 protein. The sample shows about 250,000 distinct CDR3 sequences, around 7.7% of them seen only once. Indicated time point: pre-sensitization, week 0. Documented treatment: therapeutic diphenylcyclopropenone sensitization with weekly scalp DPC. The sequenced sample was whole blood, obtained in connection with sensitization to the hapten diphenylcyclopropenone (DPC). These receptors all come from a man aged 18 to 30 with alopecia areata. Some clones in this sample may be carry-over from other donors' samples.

This CDR3 is CASSEDRVDYGYTF. The CDR3 DNA is TGTGCCAGCAGTGAAGACAGGGTGGACTATGGCTACACCTTC. The genes are TRBV2 and TRBJ1-2; maybe TRBD1 (6 bases). Trimming took off 1 base at V and 3 bases at J, with 9 bases between the two ends. The CDR3 has 14 amino acids. Germline CDR1 SNHLY, CDR2 FYNNEI.

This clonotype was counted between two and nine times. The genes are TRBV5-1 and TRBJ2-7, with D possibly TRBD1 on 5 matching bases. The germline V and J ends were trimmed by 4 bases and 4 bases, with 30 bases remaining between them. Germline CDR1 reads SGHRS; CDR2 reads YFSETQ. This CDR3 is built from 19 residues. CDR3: CASSPRSRTPRDNRYEQYF. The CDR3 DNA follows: TGCGCCAGCAGCCCCCGGTCGCGGACACCCCGTGACAATCGGTACGAGCAGTACTTC.

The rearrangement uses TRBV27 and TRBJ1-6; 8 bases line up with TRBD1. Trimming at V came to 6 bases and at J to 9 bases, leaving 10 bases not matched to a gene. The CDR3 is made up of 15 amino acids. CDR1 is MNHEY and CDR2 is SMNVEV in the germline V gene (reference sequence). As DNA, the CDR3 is TGTGCCAGCAGACGAGGACAGGGAGTTCGTTCACCCCTCCACTTT. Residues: CASRRGQGVRSPLHF.

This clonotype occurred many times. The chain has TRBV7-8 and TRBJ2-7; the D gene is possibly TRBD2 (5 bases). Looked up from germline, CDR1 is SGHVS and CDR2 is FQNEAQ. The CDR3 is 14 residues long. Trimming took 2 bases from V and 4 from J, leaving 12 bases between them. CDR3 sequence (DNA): TGTGCCAGCAGCTTAACCGTCGGGGTGTACGAGCAGTACGTC. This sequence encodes CASSLTVGVYEQYV.

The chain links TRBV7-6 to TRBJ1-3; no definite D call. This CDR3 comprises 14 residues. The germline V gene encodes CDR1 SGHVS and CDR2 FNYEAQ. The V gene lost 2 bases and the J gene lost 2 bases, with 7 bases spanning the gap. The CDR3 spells CASSLSQPGNTIYF. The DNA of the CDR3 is TGTGCCAGCAGCTTAAGTCAGCCTGGAAACACCATATATTTT.

CDR3 in DNA: TGCAGTGCTAGAGATAGATGGAGGGAGATGGGCAATCAGCCCCAGCATTTT. Its translation is CSARDRWREMGNQPQHF. The chain links TRBV20-1 to TRBJ1-5; D remains unclear. In germline, CDR1 is DFQATT, CDR2 SNEGSKA (reference sequence). The V and J ends lost 0 bases and 2 bases respectively, with 17 bases between them. There are 17 residues in the CDR3.

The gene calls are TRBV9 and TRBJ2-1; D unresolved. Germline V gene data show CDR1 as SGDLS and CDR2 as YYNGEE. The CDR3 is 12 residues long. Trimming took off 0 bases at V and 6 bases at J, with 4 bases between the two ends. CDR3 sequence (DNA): TGTGCCAGCAGCGTAGTTTTCAATGAGCAGTTCTTC. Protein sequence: CASSVVFNEQFF.

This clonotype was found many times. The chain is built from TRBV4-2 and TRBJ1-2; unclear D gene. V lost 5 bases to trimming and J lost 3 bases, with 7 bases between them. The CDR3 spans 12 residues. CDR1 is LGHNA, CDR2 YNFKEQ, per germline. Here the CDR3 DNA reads TGTGCCAGCAGCGACGACGACTATGGCTACACCTTC. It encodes CASSDDDYGYTF.

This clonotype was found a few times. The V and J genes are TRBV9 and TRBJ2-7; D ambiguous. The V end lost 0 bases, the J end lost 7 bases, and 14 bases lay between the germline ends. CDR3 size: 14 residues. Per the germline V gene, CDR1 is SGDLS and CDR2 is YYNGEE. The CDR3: CASSVDPDPWEQYF. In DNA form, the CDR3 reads TGTGCCAGCAGCGTAGACCCGGATCCTTGGGAGCAGTACTTC. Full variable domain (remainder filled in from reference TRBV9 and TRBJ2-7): DSGVTQTPKHLITATGQRVTLRCSPRSGDLSVYWYQQSLDQGLQFLIQYYNGEERAKGNILERFSAQQFPDLHSELNLSSLELGDSALYFCASSVDPDPWEQYFGPGTRLTVT.

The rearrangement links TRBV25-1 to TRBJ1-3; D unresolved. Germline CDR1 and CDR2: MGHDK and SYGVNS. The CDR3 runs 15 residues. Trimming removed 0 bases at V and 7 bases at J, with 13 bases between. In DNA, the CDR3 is TGTGCCAGCAGTGAATACCCGGGGAGGAGGAACACCATATATTTT. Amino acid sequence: CASSEYPGRRNTIYF.

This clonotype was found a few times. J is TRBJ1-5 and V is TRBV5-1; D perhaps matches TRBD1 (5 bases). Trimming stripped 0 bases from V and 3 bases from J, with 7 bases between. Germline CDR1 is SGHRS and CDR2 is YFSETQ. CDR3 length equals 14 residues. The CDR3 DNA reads TGCGCCAGCAGCTTGGACGGGGCCAATCAGCCCCAGCATTTT. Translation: CASSLDGANQPQHF.

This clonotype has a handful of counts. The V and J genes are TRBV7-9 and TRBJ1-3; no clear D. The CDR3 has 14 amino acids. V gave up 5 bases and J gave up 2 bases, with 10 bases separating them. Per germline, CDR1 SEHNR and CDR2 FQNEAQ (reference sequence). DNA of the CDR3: TGTGCCAGCAGCCTCCTAACCGCTGGAAACACCATATATTTT. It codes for CASSLLTAGNTIYF.

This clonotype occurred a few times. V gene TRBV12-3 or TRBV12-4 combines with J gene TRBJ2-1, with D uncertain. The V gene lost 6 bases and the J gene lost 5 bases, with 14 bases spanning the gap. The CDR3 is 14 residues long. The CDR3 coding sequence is TGTGCCAGCAGGGGCAATGGACCGAACAATGAGCAGTTCTTC. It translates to CASRGNGPNNEQFF.

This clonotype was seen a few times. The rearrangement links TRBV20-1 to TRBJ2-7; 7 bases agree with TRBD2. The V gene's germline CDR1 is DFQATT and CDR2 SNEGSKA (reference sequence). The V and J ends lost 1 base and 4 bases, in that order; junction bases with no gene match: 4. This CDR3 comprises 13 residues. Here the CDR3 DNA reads TGCAGTGCTAGAGTCGGACTAGTGTACGAGCAGTACTTC. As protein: CSARVGLVYEQYF.

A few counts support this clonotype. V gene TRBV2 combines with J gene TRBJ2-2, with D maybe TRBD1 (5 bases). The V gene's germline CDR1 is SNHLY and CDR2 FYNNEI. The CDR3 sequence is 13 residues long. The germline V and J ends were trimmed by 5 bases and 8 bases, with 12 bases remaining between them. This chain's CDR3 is CASSRTWTGELFF. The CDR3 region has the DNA TGTGCCAGCAGTCGGACGTGGACAGGGGAGCTGTTTTTT.

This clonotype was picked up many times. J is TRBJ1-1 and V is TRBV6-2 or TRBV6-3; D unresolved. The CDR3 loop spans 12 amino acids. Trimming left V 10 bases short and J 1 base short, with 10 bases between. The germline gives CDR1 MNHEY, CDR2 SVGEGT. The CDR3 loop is CATRDGNTEAFF. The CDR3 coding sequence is TGTGCCACCAGAGATGGGAACACTGAAGCTTTCTTT.

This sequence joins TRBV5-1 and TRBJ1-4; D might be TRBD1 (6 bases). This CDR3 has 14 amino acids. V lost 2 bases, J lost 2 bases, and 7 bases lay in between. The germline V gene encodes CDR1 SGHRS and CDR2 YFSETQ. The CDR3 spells CASSFRGTNEKLFF. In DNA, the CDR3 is TGCGCCAGCAGCTTCAGGGGTACTAATGAAAAACTGTTTTTT. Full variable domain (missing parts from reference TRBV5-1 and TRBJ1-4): KAGVTQTPRYLIKTRGQQVTLSCSPISGHRSVSWYQQTPGQGLQFLFEYFSETQRNKGNFPGRFSGRQFSNSRSEMNVSTLELGDSALYLCASSFRGTNEKLFFGSGTQLSVL.

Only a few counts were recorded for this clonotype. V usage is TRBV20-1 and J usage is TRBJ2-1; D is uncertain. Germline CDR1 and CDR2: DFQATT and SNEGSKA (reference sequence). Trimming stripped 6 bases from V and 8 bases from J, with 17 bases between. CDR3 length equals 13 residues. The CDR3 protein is CSALATSEDEQFF. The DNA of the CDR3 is TGCAGTGCCCTCGCAACATCCGAGGATGAGCAGTTCTTC.

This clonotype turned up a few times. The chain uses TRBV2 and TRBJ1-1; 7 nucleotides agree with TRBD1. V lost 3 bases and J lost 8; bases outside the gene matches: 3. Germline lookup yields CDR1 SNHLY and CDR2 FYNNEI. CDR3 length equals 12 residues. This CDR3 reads CASSDWGQEAFF. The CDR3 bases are TGTGCCAGCAGTGACTGGGGACAGGAAGCTTTCTTT.

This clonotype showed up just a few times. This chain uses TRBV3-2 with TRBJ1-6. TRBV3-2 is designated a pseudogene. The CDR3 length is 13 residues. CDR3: CASSPRVGSPLHF. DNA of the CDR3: TGTGCCAGCAGCCCTCGCGTCGGTTCACCCCTCCACTTT.

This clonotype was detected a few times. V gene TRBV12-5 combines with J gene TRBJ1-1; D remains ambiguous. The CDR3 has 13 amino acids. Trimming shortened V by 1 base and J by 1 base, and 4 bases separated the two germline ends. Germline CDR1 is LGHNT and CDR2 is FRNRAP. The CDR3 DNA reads TGTGCTAGTGGTTTGGACTGGAACACTGAAGCTTTCTTT. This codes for CASGLDWNTEAFF.

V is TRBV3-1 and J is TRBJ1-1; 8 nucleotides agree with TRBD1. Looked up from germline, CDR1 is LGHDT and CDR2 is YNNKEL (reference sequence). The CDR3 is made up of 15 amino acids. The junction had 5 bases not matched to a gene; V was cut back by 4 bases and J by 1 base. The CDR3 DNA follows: TGTGCCAGCAGCCCTTCGGACAGGGAGAACACTGAAGCTTTCTTT. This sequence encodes CASSPSDRENTEAFF.

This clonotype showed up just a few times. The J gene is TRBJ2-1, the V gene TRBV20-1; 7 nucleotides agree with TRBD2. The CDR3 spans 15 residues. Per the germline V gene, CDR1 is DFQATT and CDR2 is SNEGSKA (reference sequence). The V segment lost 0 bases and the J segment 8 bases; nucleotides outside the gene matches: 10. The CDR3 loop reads CSARDRSGVGDEQFF. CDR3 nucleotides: TGCAGTGCTAGAGATCGGAGCGGGGTGGGCGATGAGCAGTTCTTC.